Given below is one T cell receptor beta chain in context. V trimming: 4 bases; J trimming: 6 bases; junction bases outside the gene matches: 8. Germline V gene data show CDR1 as SNHLY and CDR2 as FYNNEI. This CDR3 is 14 amino acids long. This entry comes from a study of Ad26.COV2.S vaccination and SARS-CoV-2 variants. Study information: Dosing was one shot or two shots 56 days apart.

The treatment: 15 to 20 received Ad26.COV2.S at low or high dose, single or two shots; several received placebo; per-sample allocation not given. The samples date from day 63 after the first vaccine or placebo injection. Assay: immunoSEQ multiplex PCR; the TCRdb copy retains only in-frame clones and omits some. This sample has around 450,000 clones; 89% occur once, and the top ten carry approximately 2.5%. The rearrangement joins TRBV2 to TRBJ2-7; TRBD1 matches 8 bases. Sequenced here: peripheral blood, sampled in a trial of Ad26.COV2.S vaccine versus placebo. The sequence was collected from a person aged 18-65 years who received the Ad26.COV2.S COVID-19 vaccine or a placebo. The CDR3 spells CASSGTGNSREQYV. CDR3 coding DNA: TGTGCCAGCAGTGGGACAGGGAATTCGCGCGAGCAGTACGTC.